These 9 T cell receptor beta chains originate from one sample sequenced in a study of T cells expressing NK-cell markers. Each CDR3 protein gets one entry in TCRdb, which reprocessed the 5' RACE reads and gives no DNA. This sample contains hundreds of thousands of distinct CDR3 sequences. The specimen sequenced was blood T cells: a sorted CD56 or NKG2C T cell subset, CD4+ or CD8+ T cells, or bulk PBMC T cells (not recorded which). Receptors were obtained from a man aged 18 to 35 in good health.

The genes are TRBV5-1 and TRBJ2-5; TCRdb's D call of TRBD1 is untestable without DNA. The CDR3 consists of 15 residues. From germline, CDR1 is SGHRS and CDR2 YFSETQ. The CDR3 is CASSYEDRAKETQYF. Using reference TRBV5-1 and TRBJ2-5 for the parts outside the CDR3, the full variable domain is KAGVTQTPRYLIKTRGQQVTLSCSPISGHRSVSWYQQTPGQGLQFLFEYFSETQRNKGNFPGRFSGRQFSNSRSEMNVSTLELGDSALYLCASSYEDRAKETQYFGPGTRLLVL.

CDR3 residues: CASSQEGQYIDTQYF. This chain links TRBV4-1 with TRBJ2-3; TCRdb's D gene call, TRBD2, goes unchecked for lack of DNA. Germline loops: CDR1 MGHRA, CDR2 YSYEKL. The CDR3 is 15 residues long.

The chain's CDR3 is CASSLAARGYTEAFF. The chain recombines TRBV7-9 with TRBJ1-1. This CDR3 region has 15 residues. The germline CDR1 and CDR2 sequences are SEHNR and FQNEAQ (reference sequence).

V usage is TRBV7-2 and J usage is TRBJ2-1; TCRdb's assignment of TRBD2 cannot be checked, as there is no DNA. Germline V gene lookup returns CDR1 SGHTA and CDR2 FQGNSA. The CDR3 consists of 15 residues. This CDR3 is CASSSPALAGVIQFF.

The V and J genes are TRBV6-5 and TRBJ1-3; TCRdb picks TRBD1, but there is no DNA to check that call. This CDR3 has 17 amino acids. The germline CDR1 and CDR2 sequences are MNHEY and SVGAGI. CDR3 in amino acids: CASSYSQQGGSGNTIYF.

The chain is built from TRBV18 and TRBJ2-2. This CDR3 has 12 residues. Looked up from germline, CDR1 is KGHSH and CDR2 is LQKENI. The CDR3 loop reads CASSPSAGELFF. The full variable domain, with the rest looked up from reference TRBV18 and TRBJ2-2, is NAGVMQNPRHLVRRRGQEARLRCSPMKGHSHVYWYRQLPEEGLKFMVYLQKENIIDESGMPKERFSAEFPKEGPSILRIQQVVRGDSAAYFCASSPSAGELFFGEGSRLTVL.

The chain joins TRBV4-2 to TRBJ2-1. Germline V gives CDR1 LGHNA, CDR2 YNFKEQ. CDR3 size: 15 residues. The chain's CDR3 is CASSRREQTDNEQFF.

This rearrangement joins TRBV12-3 or TRBV12-4 to TRBJ2-2. This CDR3 spans 14 amino acids. CDR3: CASSSRTLVGELFF.

This sequence joins TRBV7-9 and TRBJ2-3; the TRBD1 assignment by TCRdb is unverifiable without DNA. The CDR3 has 16 residues. Per germline, CDR1 SEHNR and CDR2 FQNEAQ (reference sequence). CDR3 in amino acids: CASSSGTMSSTDTQYF.